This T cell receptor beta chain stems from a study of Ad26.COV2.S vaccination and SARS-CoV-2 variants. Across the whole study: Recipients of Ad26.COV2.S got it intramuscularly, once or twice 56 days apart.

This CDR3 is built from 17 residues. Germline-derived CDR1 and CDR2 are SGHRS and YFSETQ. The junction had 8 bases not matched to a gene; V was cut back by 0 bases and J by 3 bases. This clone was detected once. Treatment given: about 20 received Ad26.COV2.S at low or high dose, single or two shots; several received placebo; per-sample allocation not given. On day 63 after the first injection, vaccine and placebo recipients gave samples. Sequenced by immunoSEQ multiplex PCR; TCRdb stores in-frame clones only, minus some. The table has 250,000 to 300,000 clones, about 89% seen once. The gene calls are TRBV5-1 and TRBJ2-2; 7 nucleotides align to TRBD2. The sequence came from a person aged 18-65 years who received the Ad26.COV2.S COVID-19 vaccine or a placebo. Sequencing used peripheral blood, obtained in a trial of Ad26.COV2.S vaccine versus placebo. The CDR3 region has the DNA TGCGCCAGCAGCTTGGCCCAGGGAGGGTTGGACACCGGGGAGCTGTTTTTT. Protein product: CASSLAQGGLDTGELFF.